Listed below are T cell receptor beta chains from one sample, sequenced in a study of technical replicates of blood from a few donors. The repertoire was sequenced with immunoSEQ multiplex PCR; TCRdb's copy has only in-frame clones and lacks some. The data contain about 75,000 clones, around 97% of them singletons. Sequenced sample: T cells isolated from PBMCs. The origin of the receptors is a human donor in good health. Both conserved end residues are part of each CDR3. The order of the fields is clone size, V gene, CDR3 length, CDR3 protein. Clone size is given for some rows only: seen once, a few or many times, or a class if the clone is expanded.

>NA|TRBV5-6|13
CASNSAGHYEQYF
>NA|TRBV4-1|14
CASRRTSASYEKYF
>NA|TRBV14|17
CASSQDRHRGANYEQYF
>NA|TRBV18|15
CASSPLAGSTDTQYF
>NA|TRBV6-5|15
CASSSGGTYQETQYF
>NA|TRBV7-3|16
CASSTGLAGYTGELFF
>NA|TRBV5-1|19
CASSLVGTGDLLSGNTIYF
>NA|TRBV20-1|11
CSARPGETQYF
>NA|TRBV5-1|16
CASSLASSGRTGELFF
>NA|TRBV2|15
CASIADRGRPGELFF
>once|TRBV7-3|18
CASSLRGLAGEGTDTQYF
>NA|TRBV9|13
CASSVAGTDTQYF
>NA|TRBV18|15
CASSQSGQGAGEQYF
>NA|TRBV9|15
CASSAGLAYGGELFF
>NA|TRBV13|15
CASSWTGSSYNEQFF
>NA|TRBV7-8|15
CASSLERLAGVEQYF
>NA|TRBV5-5|15
CASSLGTATNYGYTF
>NA|TRBV6-6|16
CASRGTSGRNPYEQYF
>NA|TRBV2|15
CASSELASSYNEQFF
>NA|TRBV5-6|14
CASSFEPAGGELFF
>once|TRBV4-3|15
CASTPEGGDFEKLFF
>once|TRBV11-3|19
CASSLSWPSGGVLEDTQYF
>NA|TRBV18|15
CASRHGTGNPHTQYF
>NA|TRBV30|14
CAWSVQGGNQPQHF